These 23 T cell receptor beta chains came from one sample sequenced in a study of tumor T cells in aggressive B-cell lymphoma (dated by TCRdb to 2015 to 2018). The library was generated by the immunoSEQ multiplex PCR assay. Here the immuneACCESS table is served through TCRdb, limited to in-frame sequences with V and J called. Missing clones are a known gap in these copies; in checked studies unresolved V genes cover under half, and the rest lacks a known reason. The sample data list 6,000 or so clones, and over 65% of these were observed just once. The ten largest clones take up 7.4% of the sample. The sequenced material came from tumor tissue. These TCRs come from an adult with diffuse large B cell lymphoma.

The chain joins TRBV6-5 to TRBJ2-5; 12 bases map to TRBD2. This CDR3 has 13 residues. The trim removed 11 bases at V and 5 bases at J, leaving 6 bases unmatched. In germline, CDR1 is MNHEY, CDR2 SVGAGI. The CDR3 coding sequence is TGTGCCTCTAGACTAGCGGGAGTGGAGACCCAGTACTTC. It encodes CASRLAGVETQYF.

This clone is labeled as large. The J gene is TRBJ2-7, the V gene TRBV28; D possibly corresponds to TRBD1 (5 bases). Trimming took off 1 base at V and 2 bases at J, with 12 bases between the two ends. CDR3 length equals 15 residues. CDR1 is MDHEN and CDR2 is SYDVKM in the germline V gene. As DNA, the CDR3 is TGTGCCAGCAGTTTATTACAGGACCAACCCTACGAGCAGTACTTC. This translates into CASSLLQDQPYEQYF.

The chain has TRBV7-9 and TRBJ1-2; D call uncertain. Trimming shortened V by 1 base and J by 6 bases, and 6 bases separated the two germline ends. CDR3 length: 12 amino acids. CDR1 and CDR2 (germline): SEHNR, FQNEAQ (reference sequence). This CDR3 is CASSLGGNGYTF. DNA of the CDR3: TGTGCCAGCAGCTTAGGAGGGAATGGCTACACCTTC.

Remarks on this clone: Other DNA sequences of this sample code for an identical CDR3. The rearrangement uses TRBV5-4 and TRBJ1-1; TRBD1 is a possible D gene (5 bases). Germline CDR1 is SGHNT and CDR2 is YYREEE (reference sequence). With 5 bases removed from V and 7 bases from J, the gap between germline ends came to 21 bases. The CDR3 runs 15 residues. This CDR3 is CASSLGSFETDEAFF. CDR3 coding DNA: TGTGCCAGCAGTTTAGGTTCGTTTGAGACAGATGAAGCTTTCTTT. Supplemented by reference TRBV5-4 and TRBJ1-1, the full variable domain reads ETGVTQSPTHLIKTRGQQVTLRCSSQSGHNTVSWYQQALGQGPQFIFQYYREEENGRGNFPPRFSGLQFPNYSSELNVNALELDDSALYLCASSLGSFETDEAFFGQGTRLTVV.

This chain joins TRBV19 and TRBJ2-1; TRBD1 agrees at 9 bases. V gave up 5 bases and J gave up 7 bases; unmatched junction bases: 9. The CDR3 totals 15 residues. Germline V CDR1 and CDR2: LNHDA, SQIVND (reference sequence). CDR3 sequence (DNA): TGTGCCAGTAGTCTCGGGACAGGGTTTCCAAATGAGCAGTTCTTC. It codes for CASSLGTGFPNEQFF.

The chain links TRBV6-5 to TRBJ1-5, with TRBD1 matching 7 bases. Germline CDR1 MNHEY, CDR2 SVGAGI. V shed 4 bases, J shed 0 bases, and the junction held 3 bases outside the gene matches. The CDR3 contains 15 residues. CDR3 coding DNA: TGTGCCAGCAGTTCAACAGGGGATAGCAATCAGCCCCAGCATTTT. It yields the protein CASSSTGDSNQPQHF.

CDR3 sequence reads: CASSLRMRGLAGSGANVLTF. The CDR3 coding sequence is TGTGCCAGCAGCTTGCGGATGAGGGGACTAGCGGGCTCTGGGGCCAACGTCCTGACTTTC. The J gene is TRBJ2-6, the V gene TRBV5-4, with 12 bases identical to TRBD2. The CDR3 length is 20 residues. CDR1 is SGHNT and CDR2 is YYREEE in the germline V gene (reference sequence). With V trimmed by 1 base and J by 0 bases, 8 bases remained unmatched.

Written as DNA, the CDR3 is TGTGCTAGTTCCGGACTTAGCAATCAGCCCCAGCATTTT. As protein: CASSGLSNQPQHF. The chain combines TRBV12-5 with TRBJ1-5, with unresolved D. Trimming stripped 8 bases from V and 0 bases from J, with 8 bases between. Germline CDR1 and CDR2: LGHNT and FRNRAP. The CDR3 is 13 amino acids.

V and J are TRBV28 and TRBJ1-3; D might be TRBD1 (6 bases). The V gene lost 4 bases and the J gene lost 0 bases, with 19 bases spanning the gap. Per the germline V gene, CDR1 is MDHEN and CDR2 is SYDVKM. CDR3 length: 18 amino acids. The CDR3 DNA reads TGTGCCAGCAGTTCAAGGACAGCGCCCAAGACCTCTGGAAACACCATATATTTT. Residues: CASSSRTAPKTSGNTIYF.

The J gene is TRBJ2-7, the V gene TRBV9; possible D gene TRBD2, 5 bases. The germline gives CDR1 SGDLS, CDR2 YYNGEE. V lost 3 bases and J lost 4, with 11 bases in between. This CDR3 is 13 amino acids long. The CDR3 region is CASSAGLWYEQYF. The CDR3, as DNA: TGTGCCAGCAGCGCCGGACTCTGGTACGAGCAGTACTTC.

V and J are TRBV18 and TRBJ2-5; D not resolved. The CDR3 covers 13 residues. The ends were cut back, 5 bases at V and 2 bases at J, with 9 bases in the middle. Germline V CDR1 and CDR2: KGHSH, LQKENI. The CDR3 sequence: CASSITVQETQYF. The CDR3 nucleotides are TGTGCCAGCTCAATAACAGTTCAAGAGACCCAGTACTTC.

Remarks on this clone: At one boundary the junction diverges from the germline segment, which might be a read error. In DNA form, the CDR3 reads TGTGCCATCAGTACTAGCACAAATACGCAGTATTTT. Its protein is CAISTSTNTQYF. V and J are TRBV10-3 and TRBJ2-3; maybe TRBD2 (6 bases). The length of the CDR3 is 12 residues. Germline CDR1 is ENHRY and CDR2 is SYGVKD.

The rearrangement links TRBV28 to TRBJ2-1; 14 bases match TRBD2. J was trimmed by 3 bases and V by 11 bases; bases with no gene match: 12. CDR3 length: 17 amino acids. CDR1 and CDR2 (germline): MDHEN, SYDVKM. CDR3 region: CASKGLAGAPDYNEQFF. The CDR3 bases are TGTGCCTCCAAGGGACTAGCGGGAGCCCCGGACTACAATGAGCAGTTCTTC.

The count of this clone is one. The J gene is TRBJ2-1, the V gene TRBV18, with D possibly TRBD2 on 5 matching bases. In germline, CDR1 is KGHSH, CDR2 LQKENI. The CDR3 sequence is 14 residues long. Trimming removed 0 bases at V and 5 bases at J, with 8 bases between. CDR3 sequence: CASSPPRGNNEQFF. For the CDR3, the DNA is TGTGCCAGCTCACCACCACGGGGAAACAATGAGCAGTTCTTC.

This clone has more than one count but fewer than ten. The chain is built from TRBV19 and TRBJ1-4; the match to TRBD1 covers 7 bases. The CDR3 runs to 16 residues. V shed 9 bases and J 5 bases; nucleotides not matched to a gene: 15. Germline assignment: CDR1 LNHDA and CDR2 SQIVND (reference sequence). CDR3 nucleotide sequence: TGTGCCAGCAACTCAGGTGCCGGGACAGCGAATGAAAAACTGTTTTTT. It specifies CASNSGAGTANEKLFF.

V usage is TRBV19 and J usage is TRBJ2-7; 13 bases are a match to TRBD2. CDR3 size: 14 residues. Trimming cost V 5 bases and J 7 bases; bases outside gene matches: 5. Germline V gene lookup returns CDR1 LNHDA and CDR2 SQIVND (reference sequence). The CDR3 reads CASSPGLAGREQYF. As DNA, the CDR3 is TGTGCCAGTAGTCCGGGACTAGCGGGAAGGGAGCAGTACTTC.

Comments on this clone: One junction end does not reproduce the germline sequence, and a read error may be involved. The chain employs TRBV5-1 and TRBJ1-2; 8 bases line up with TRBD1. The length of the CDR3 is 13 residues. Germline assignment: CDR1 SGHRS and CDR2 YFSETQ. In nucleotides, the CDR3 is TGCGCCAGCAGCCCGGACAGGGCCTATGGCTACACTTTC. This translates into CASSPDRAYGYTF. Combining the CDR3 with reference TRBV5-1 and TRBJ1-2 gives the whole variable domain KAGVTQTPRYLIKTRGQQVTLSCSPISGHRSVSWYQQTPGQGLQFLFEYFSETQRNKGNFPGRFSGRQFSNSRSEMNVSTLELGDSALYLCASSPDRAYGYTFGSGTRLTVV.

This sequence joins TRBV14 and TRBJ2-5; TRBD2 is a possible D gene (6 bases). The ends were cut back, 3 bases at V and 11 bases at J, with 13 bases in the middle. CDR3 length: 12 residues. From germline, CDR1 is SGHDN and CDR2 FVKESK. The CDR3 nucleotides are TGTGCCAGCAGCCAGCTATCGGGGGAGCAGTACTTC. Protein product: CASSQLSGEQYF.

The chain has TRBV19 and TRBJ2-2; D is unclear. CDR3 length equals 17 residues. Germline CDR1 is LNHDA and CDR2 is SQIVND (reference sequence). Trimming shortened V by 5 bases and J by 0 bases, and 16 bases separated the two germline ends. CDR3 sequence reads: CASSLYLIGANTGELFF. The CDR3, as DNA: TGTGCCAGTAGTCTTTATCTCATAGGAGCGAACACCGGGGAGCTGTTTTTT.

This clone appeared once. CDR3 amino acids: CASSSQPGQPIEQYF. In nucleotides, the CDR3 is TGTGCCAGTAGTTCCCAACCGGGACAACCGATCGAGCAGTACTTC. The V gene is TRBV19, the J gene TRBJ2-7; the D gene is possibly TRBD1 (6 bases). Deletions cut 5 bases from V and 6 bases from J, with 20 bases between. This CDR3 is 15 amino acids long. CDR1 and CDR2 from the germline V gene are LNHDA and SQIVND (reference sequence).

V is TRBV7-9 and J is TRBJ2-1; a weak D match, TRBD2 (6 bases). The CDR3 has 15 residues. The germline CDR1 and CDR2 sequences are SEHNR and FQNEAQ (reference sequence). V was trimmed by 5 bases and J by 0 bases, leaving 11 bases between them. Written as DNA, the CDR3 is TGTGCCAGCAGCGGAGGGGATTCCTCCTACAATGAGCAGTTCTTC. The encoded protein is CASSGGDSSYNEQFF.

The chain joins TRBV6-5 to TRBJ1-2; D not resolved. There are 14 residues in the CDR3. Germline-derived CDR1 and CDR2 are MNHEY and SVGAGI. The V gene lost 3 bases and the J gene lost 8 bases, with 16 bases spanning the gap. This chain's CDR3 is CASSYQMRGDGYTF. The CDR3 DNA is TGTGCCAGCAGTTATCAGATGCGGGGAGACGGCTACACCTTC.

This chain links TRBV4-3 with TRBJ2-7, with 7 bases lining up with TRBD1. Germline V lookup: CDR1 LGHNA, CDR2 YSLEER. The CDR3 spans 14 residues. V shed 4 bases, J shed 2 bases, and the junction held 5 bases outside the gene matches. In DNA, the CDR3 is TGCGCCAGCAGCCCGACCGGGACAGCCTACGAGCAGTACTTC. Encoded protein: CASSPTGTAYEQYF.